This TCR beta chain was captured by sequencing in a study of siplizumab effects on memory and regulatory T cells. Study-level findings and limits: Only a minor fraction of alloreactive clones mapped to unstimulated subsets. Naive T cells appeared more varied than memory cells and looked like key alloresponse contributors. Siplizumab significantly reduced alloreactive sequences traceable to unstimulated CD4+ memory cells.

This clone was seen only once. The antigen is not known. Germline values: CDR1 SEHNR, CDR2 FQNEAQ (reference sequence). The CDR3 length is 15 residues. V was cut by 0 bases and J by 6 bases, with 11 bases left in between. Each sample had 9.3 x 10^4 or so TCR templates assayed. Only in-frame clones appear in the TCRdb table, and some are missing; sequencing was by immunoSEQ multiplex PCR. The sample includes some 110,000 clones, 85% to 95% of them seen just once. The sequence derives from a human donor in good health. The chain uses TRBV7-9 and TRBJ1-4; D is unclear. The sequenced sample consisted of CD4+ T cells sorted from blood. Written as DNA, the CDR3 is TGTGCCAGCAGCTTAGCATTCCGGTCGGATGAAAAACTGTTTTTT. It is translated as CASSLAFRSDEKLFF.